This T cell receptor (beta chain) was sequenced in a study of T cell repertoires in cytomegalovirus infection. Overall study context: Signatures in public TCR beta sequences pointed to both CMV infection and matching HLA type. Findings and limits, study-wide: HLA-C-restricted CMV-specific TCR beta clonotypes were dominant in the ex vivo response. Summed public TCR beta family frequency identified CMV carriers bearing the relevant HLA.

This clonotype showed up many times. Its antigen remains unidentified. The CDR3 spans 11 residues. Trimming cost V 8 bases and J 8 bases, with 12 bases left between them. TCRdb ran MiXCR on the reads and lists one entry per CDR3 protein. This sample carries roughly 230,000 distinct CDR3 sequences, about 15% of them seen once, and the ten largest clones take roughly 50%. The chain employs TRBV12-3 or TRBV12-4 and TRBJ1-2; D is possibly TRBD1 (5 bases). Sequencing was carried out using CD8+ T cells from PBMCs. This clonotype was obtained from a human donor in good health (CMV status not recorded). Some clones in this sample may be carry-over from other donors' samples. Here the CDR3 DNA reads TGTGCCAGCCAGAGGGGTCCCGGCTACACCTTC. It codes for CASQRGPGYTF.